This paragraph covers one T cell receptor (beta chain) sequence. Its matching antigen is unknown. Other nucleotide sequences in the sample specify the same CDR3. Trimming left V 7 bases short and J 4 bases short, with 2 bases between. Germline V gene data show CDR1 as LNHDA and CDR2 as SQIVND (reference sequence). The CDR3 runs to 11 residues. Researchers ran the assay at a deep level. Measured with immunoSEQ multiplex PCR; TCRdb has only the in-frame clones, and not every one. The table records roughly 1.4 million clones, approximately 98.5% of them present only once. This entry is derived from a study of shared clonotypes between healthy human individuals. Overall study context: For every donor, three CD4 naive, three CD4 memory, two CD8 naive and one CD8 memory plates were used.

Findings and limits, study-wide: Genetic and exposure-history diversity was limited by the few donors. Clonotype sharing across four donors was observed for 4% to 5.5% of naive CD4 clonotypes.

The receptor was isolated from a man aged 25 to 40 in good health. Sequencing was done on a sample of naive CD4+ T cells sorted from blood. Noted subset: CD45RA+ positively selected. This chain uses TRBV19 with TRBJ2-6; D is ambiguous. The CDR3 here is CASTGANVLTF. CDR3 nucleotide sequence: TGTGCCAGTACCGGGGCCAACGTCCTGACTTTC. Variable domain in full (rest from reference TRBV19 and TRBJ2-6): DGGITQSPKYLFRKEGQNVTLSCEQNLNHDAMYWYRQDPGQGLRLIYYSQIVNDFQKGDIAEGYSVSREKKESFPLTVTSAQKNPTAFYLCASTGANVLTFGAGSRLTVL.